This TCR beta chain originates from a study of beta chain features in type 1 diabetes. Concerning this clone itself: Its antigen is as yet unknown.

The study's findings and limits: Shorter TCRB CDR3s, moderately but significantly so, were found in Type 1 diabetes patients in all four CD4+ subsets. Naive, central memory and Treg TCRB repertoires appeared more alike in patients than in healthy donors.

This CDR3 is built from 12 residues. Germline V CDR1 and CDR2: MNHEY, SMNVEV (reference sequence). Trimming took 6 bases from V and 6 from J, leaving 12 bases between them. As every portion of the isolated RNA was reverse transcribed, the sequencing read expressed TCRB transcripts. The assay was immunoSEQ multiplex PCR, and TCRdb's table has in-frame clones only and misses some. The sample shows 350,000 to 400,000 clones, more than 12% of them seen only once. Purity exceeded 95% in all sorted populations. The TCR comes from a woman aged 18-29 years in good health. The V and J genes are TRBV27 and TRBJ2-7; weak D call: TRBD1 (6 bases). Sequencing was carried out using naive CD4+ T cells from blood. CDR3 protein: CASRVQGGEQYF. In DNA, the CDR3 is TGTGCCAGCAGGGTGCAAGGGGGCGAGCAGTACTTC.